The clone carrying this T cell receptor beta chain was counted ten times or more. The CDR3 extends over 15 amino acids. Germline V gene lookup returns CDR1 MNHNS and CDR2 SASEGT. J lost 8 bases, V lost 1 base, and 10 bases had no gene match. The data are from a study of shared clonotypes between healthy human individuals. Across the study: The study enrolled two women and three men aged 18 to 49.

TCRdb's copy holds only in-frame clones and misses some; the assay was immunoSEQ multiplex PCR. The data contain a few hundred thousand clones, 79% of them seen just once; the ten biggest clones take up less than 15%. The chain joins TRBV6-1 to TRBJ1-2; 7 bases agree with TRBD1. The source of this sequence is a woman aged 40 to 50 in good health. Some clones in this sample may be carry-over from other donors' samples. The specimen sequenced was PBMCs. The CDR3 region has the DNA TGTGCCAGCAGTGAAGGGTGGGGACAGCCCCCCGGCTACACCTTC. The encoded protein is CASSEGWGQPPGYTF.